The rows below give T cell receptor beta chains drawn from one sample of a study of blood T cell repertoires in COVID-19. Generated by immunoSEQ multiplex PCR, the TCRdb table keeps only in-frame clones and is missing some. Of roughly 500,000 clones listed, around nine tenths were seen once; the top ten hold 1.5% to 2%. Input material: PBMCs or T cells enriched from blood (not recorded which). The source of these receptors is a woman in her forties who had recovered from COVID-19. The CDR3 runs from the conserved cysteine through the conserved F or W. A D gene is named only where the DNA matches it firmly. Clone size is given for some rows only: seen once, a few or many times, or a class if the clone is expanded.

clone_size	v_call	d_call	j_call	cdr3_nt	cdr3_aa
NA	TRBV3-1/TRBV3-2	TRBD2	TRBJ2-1	TGTGCCAGCAGCCAAGCGGGACTAGTTGGTGAGCAGTTCTTC	CASSQAGLVGEQFF
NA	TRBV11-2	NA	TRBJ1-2	TGTGCCAGCAGTCTCCGGGGGAGGGGTGACTATGGCTACACCTTC	CASSLRGRGDYGYTF
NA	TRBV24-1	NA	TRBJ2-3	TGTGCCACCAGTGATCCGACAAAAAGCACAGATACGCAGTATTTT	CATSDPTKSTDTQYF
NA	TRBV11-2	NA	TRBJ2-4	TGTGCCAGCAGCCCGGGATACGGAAAAAACATTCAGTACTTC	CASSPGYGKNIQYF
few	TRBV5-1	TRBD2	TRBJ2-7	TGCGCCAGCAGCCCTGATACTAGCGGAACCTACGAGCAGTACTTC	CASSPDTSGTYEQYF
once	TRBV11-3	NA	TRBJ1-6	TGTGCCAGCAGCGAACTCCTTTATGACAGTGATTCACCCCTCCACTTT	CASSELLYDSDSPLHF
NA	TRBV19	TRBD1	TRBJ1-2	TGTGCCAGTAGTCGGGGACAGGAAATTTATGGCTACACCTTC	CASSRGQEIYGYTF
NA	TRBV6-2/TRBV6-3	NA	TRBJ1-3	TGTGCCAGCAGTTACGAGGGACTACGCTCTGGAAACACCATATATTTT	CASSYEGLRSGNTIYF
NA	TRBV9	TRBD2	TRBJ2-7	TGTGCCAGCAGCGGACGGACTAGCGGCTCCTACGAGCAGTACTTC	CASSGRTSGSYEQYF
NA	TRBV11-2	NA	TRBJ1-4	TGTGCCAGCAGCTTAGTGCGGGAAAAACTGTTTTTT	CASSLVREKLFF
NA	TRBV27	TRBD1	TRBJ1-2	TGTGCCAGCAGTCCCGGACAGGGTCTAGGGTATGGCTACACCTTC	CASSPGQGLGYGYTF
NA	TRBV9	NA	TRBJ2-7	TGTGCCAGCAGCGTAGCTTGGGACTGGACCTACGAGCAGTACTTC	CASSVAWDWTYEQYF
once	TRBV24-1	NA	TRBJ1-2	TGTGCCACCAGTGGGAGGTCTAACTATGGCTACACCTTC	CATSGRSNYGYTF
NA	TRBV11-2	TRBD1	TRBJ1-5	TGTGCCAGCAGCCCTCGGACAGGCCAGCCCCAGCATTTT	CASSPRTGQPQHF
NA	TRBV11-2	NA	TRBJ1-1	TGTGCCAGCAGCTTAGATAACGGTGGCACTGAAGCTTTCTTT	CASSLDNGGTEAFF